A selection of T cell receptor beta chains follows, all from one sample in a study of cytomegalovirus exposure and HLA in healthy donors. Some clones are missing from TCRdb's copy, which holds only in-frame ones; the method was immunoSEQ multiplex PCR. The sample includes 95,000 to 150,000 clones, about 75% of them seen just once. Sequenced sample: PBMCs. The receptors were sampled from a woman aged 40 to 50 in good health and CMV-seropositive. Each CDR3 is given without its conserved first and last residue. Part of the rows lack a size; the others show once, few, many or a class for expanded clones.

J: TRBJ1-1; size: .; V: TRBV5-6; CDR3: ASSLGGRENTEAF
J: TRBJ1-3; size: .; V: TRBV7-2; CDR3: ASSFQGSGNTIY
J: TRBJ2-5; size: once; V: TRBV7-9; CDR3: ASSPIMSAEETQY
J: TRBJ1-2; size: .; V: TRBV7-6; CDR3: ASSSTGVEDDGYT
J: TRBJ2-1; size: .; V: TRBV4-2; CDR3: ASSPEPGLAGADEQF
J: TRBJ2-5; size: .; V: TRBV28; CDR3: ASSSLLVGRQETQY
J: TRBJ1-1; size: .; V: TRBV19; CDR3: ASSIWGQGMNTEAF
J: TRBJ1-1; size: .; V: TRBV5-8; CDR3: ASSLGQGVYTEAF
J: TRBJ2-3; size: .; V: TRBV28; CDR3: SLTPRGTDTQY
J: TRBJ2-7; size: few; V: TRBV27; CDR3: ASSPLGQAYEQY
J: TRBJ1-4; size: .; V: TRBV28; CDR3: ASSYGAGEDEKLF
J: TRBJ1-5; size: .; V: TRBV6-1; CDR3: ASSELGMGGNQPQH
J: TRBJ1-1; size: .; V: TRBV6-4; CDR3: ASSDTDRGTEAF
J: TRBJ1-5; size: .; V: TRBV19; CDR3: ASSIGEKQPQH
J: TRBJ2-1; size: .; V: TRBV4-3; CDR3: ASSQDRGNYNEQF
J: TRBJ1-2; size: .; V: TRBV5-1; CDR3: ASSPPEDQRDGYT
J: TRBJ1-1; size: .; V: TRBV2; CDR3: ASSAGVAQGAYTEAF
J: TRBJ1-2; size: once; V: TRBV6-5; CDR3: ASSYSTVFGYT
J: TRBJ2-2; size: once; V: TRBV7-2; CDR3: ASSSPSGANTGELF
J: TRBJ1-5; size: once; V: TRBV19; CDR3: ASSIPTGLSNQPQH
J: TRBJ1-2; size: .; V: TRBV14; CDR3: ASSQDPRGGGYT
J: TRBJ1-1; size: .; V: TRBV2; CDR3: ASLEAF
J: TRBJ2-3; size: few; V: TRBV30; CDR3: AFTGADTQY
J: TRBJ1-6; size: .; V: TRBV2; CDR3: ASMRESSYNSPLH
J: TRBJ2-2; size: .; V: TRBV6-4; CDR3: ASKTGTGGTGELF
J: TRBJ1-1; size: few; V: TRBV30; CDR3: AWSAVTEAF
J: TRBJ1-5; size: .; V: TRBV6-1; CDR3: ASSRENTAPQH
J: TRBJ2-7; size: once; V: TRBV6-5; CDR3: ASSLRFGEQY
J: TRBJ2-7; size: few; V: TRBV27; CDR3: ASSFWRTGQDYEQY
J: TRBJ2-3; size: few; V: TRBV4-3; CDR3: ASSLSLGSETDTQY
J: TRBJ2-3; size: .; V: TRBV7-2; CDR3: ASSLARLAGADTQY
J: TRBJ1-3; size: .; V: TRBV30; CDR3: AWTTVSGNTIY
J: TRBJ1-1; size: once; V: TRBV9; CDR3: ASSVGQTLTEAF
J: TRBJ2-1; size: .; V: TRBV19; CDR3: ASSVASGRISTNEQF
J: TRBJ1-3; size: .; V: TRBV10-2; CDR3: AGGQALSGNTIY
J: TRBJ2-2; size: .; V: TRBV4-3; CDR3: ASSRTSANTGELF
J: TRBJ2-7; size: .; V: TRBV9; CDR3: ASSQGAGSSYEQY
J: TRBJ2-1; size: .; V: TRBV30; CDR3: AWSAGGLNEQF
J: TRBJ2-3; size: .; V: TRBV19; CDR3: ASSPLAGGVGDTQY
J: TRBJ2-7; size: .; V: TRBV7-8; CDR3: ASSLAGTGGEQY
J: TRBJ1-2; size: .; V: TRBV9; CDR3: ASSPREGGNYGYT
J: TRBJ1-1; size: .; V: TRBV30; CDR3: AWSVLGGAGAF
J: TRBJ2-1; size: .; V: TRBV7-2; CDR3: ASSLEQGAASGKEQF
J: TRBJ2-3; size: .; V: TRBV18; CDR3: ASSPDLASTDTQY
J: TRBJ1-5; size: .; V: TRBV2; CDR3: ASSQTGINQPQH
J: TRBJ1-3; size: .; V: TRBV6-1; CDR3: ASSFGQGINTIY
J: TRBJ2-5; size: few; V: TRBV29-1; CDR3: SVEASGRAGETQY
J: TRBJ2-6; size: few; V: TRBV6-7; CDR3: ANLTKVCGGSCPGANVLT
J: TRBJ1-4; size: .; V: TRBV19; CDR3: ASRPRGNPNEKLF
J: TRBJ2-7; size: .; V: TRBV4-3; CDR3: ASSTWTSGSNEQY
J: TRBJ2-3; size: .; V: TRBV28; CDR3: ASRGVWRETLTDTQY